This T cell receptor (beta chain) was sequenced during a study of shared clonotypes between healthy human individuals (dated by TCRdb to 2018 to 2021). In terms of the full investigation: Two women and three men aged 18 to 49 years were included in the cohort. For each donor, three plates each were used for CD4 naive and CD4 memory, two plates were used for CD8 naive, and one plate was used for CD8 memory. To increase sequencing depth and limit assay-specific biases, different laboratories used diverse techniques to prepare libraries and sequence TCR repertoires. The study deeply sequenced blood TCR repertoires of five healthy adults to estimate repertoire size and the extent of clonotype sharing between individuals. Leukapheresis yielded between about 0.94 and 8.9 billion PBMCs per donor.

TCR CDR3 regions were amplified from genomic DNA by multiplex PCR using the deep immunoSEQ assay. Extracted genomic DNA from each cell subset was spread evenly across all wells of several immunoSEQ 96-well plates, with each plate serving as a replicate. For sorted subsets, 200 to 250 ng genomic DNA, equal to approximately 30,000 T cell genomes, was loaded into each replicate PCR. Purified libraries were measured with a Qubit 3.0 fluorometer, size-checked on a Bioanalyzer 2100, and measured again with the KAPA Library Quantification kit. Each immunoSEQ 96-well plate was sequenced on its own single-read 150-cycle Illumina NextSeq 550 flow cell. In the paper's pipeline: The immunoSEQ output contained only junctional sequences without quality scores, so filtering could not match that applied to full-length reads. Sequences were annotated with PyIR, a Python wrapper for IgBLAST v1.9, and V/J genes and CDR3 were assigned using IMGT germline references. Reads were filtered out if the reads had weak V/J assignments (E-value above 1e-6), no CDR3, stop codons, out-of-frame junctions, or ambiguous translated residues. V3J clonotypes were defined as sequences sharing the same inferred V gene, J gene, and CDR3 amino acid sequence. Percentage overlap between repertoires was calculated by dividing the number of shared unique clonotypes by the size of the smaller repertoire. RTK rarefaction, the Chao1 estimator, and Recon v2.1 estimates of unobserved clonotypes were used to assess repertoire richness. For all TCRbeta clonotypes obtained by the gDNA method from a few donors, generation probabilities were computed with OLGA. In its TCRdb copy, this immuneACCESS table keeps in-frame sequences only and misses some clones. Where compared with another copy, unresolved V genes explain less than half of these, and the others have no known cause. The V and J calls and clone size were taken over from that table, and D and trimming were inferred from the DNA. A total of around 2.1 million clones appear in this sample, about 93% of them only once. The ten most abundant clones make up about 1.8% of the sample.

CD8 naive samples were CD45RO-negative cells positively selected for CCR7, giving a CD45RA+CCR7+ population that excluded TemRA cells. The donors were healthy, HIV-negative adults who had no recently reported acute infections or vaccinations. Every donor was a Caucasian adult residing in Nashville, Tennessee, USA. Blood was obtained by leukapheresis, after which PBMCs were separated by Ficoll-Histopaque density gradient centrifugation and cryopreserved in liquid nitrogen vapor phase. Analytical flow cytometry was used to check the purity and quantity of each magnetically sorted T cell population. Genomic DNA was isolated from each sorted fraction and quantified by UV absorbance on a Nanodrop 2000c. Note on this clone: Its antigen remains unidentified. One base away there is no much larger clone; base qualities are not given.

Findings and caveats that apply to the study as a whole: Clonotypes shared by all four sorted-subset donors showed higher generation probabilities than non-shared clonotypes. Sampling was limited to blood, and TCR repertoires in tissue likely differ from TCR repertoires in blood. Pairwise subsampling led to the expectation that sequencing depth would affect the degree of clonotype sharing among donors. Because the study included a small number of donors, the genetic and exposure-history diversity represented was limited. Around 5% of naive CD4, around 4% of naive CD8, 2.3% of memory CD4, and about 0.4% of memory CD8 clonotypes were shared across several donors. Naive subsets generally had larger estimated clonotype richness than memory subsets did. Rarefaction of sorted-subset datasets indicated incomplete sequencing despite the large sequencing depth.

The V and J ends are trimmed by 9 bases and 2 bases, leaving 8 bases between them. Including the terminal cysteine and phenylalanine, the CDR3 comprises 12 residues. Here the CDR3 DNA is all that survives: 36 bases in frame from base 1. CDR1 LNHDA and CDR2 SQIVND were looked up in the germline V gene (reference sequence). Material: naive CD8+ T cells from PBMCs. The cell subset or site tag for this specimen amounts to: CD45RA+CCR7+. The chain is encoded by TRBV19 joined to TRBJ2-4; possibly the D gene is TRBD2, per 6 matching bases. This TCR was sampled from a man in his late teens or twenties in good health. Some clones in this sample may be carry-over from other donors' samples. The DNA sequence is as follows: TGTGCCAGCAGGGACTCCAAAAACATTCAGTACTTC. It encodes CASRDSKNIQYF. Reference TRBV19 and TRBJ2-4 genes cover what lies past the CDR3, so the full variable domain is DGGITQSPKYLFRKEGQNVTLSCEQNLNHDAMYWYRQDPGQGLRLIYYSQIVNDFQKGDIAEGYSVSREKKESFPLTVTSAQKNPTAFYLCASRDSKNIQYFGAGTRLSVL.